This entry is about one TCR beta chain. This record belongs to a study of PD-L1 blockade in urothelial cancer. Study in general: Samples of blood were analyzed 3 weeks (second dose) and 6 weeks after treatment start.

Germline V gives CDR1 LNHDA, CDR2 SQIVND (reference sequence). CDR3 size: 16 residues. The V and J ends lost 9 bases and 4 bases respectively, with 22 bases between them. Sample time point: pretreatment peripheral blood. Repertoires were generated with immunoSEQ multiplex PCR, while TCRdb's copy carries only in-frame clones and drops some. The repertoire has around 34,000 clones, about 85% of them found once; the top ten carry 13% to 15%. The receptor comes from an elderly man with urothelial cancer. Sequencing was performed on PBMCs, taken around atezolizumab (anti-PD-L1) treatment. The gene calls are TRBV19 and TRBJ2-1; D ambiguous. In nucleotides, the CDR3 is TGTGCCAGCTCCTCCCTAGAGTTGAGAGCTTACAATGAGCAGTTCTTC. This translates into CASSSLELRAYNEQFF.